This entry features one T cell receptor (beta chain) sequence. Its target is unknown. This sample stems from a study of CD8+ T cells in alopecia areata. Study summary: People stayed on tofacitinib for 6 to 18 months, then stopped the drug for 6 months. Overall study findings and caveats: Lesional scalp displayed greater clonality than normal scalp, most notably in alopecia totalis/universalis.

Extraction of RNA preceded its reverse transcription into cDNA, which served as the sequencing template. Produced via immunoSEQ multiplex PCR; TCRdb's table is partial and in-frame only. Of about 97,000 clones detected, 41% appear once; the ten largest clones hold about 1.5%. The clonotype originates from a human donor with alopecia areata. The material sequenced was CD4+ T cells sorted from blood.

The CDR3 region is CASSPGAGHTEAFF. The CDR3 DNA is TGTGCCAGCTCACCAGGGGCAGGCCACACTGAAGCTTTCTTT. The chain uses TRBV18 and TRBJ1-1, with D perhaps TRBD1 (5 bases). Per germline, CDR1 KGHSH and CDR2 LQKENI. V was shortened by 2 bases and J by 3 bases, with 10 bases between the two germline ends. The CDR3 is 14 residues long.